A selection of T cell receptor beta chains follows, all from one sample in a study of T cell responses to AZD1222 COVID-19 vaccine. Libraries were prepared by immunoSEQ multiplex PCR; TCRdb keeps only in-frame clonotypes and omits some of them. The sample yields roughly 180,000 clones, more than 85% seen once. Here the sequenced sample was peripheral blood, taken 28 days after the second AZD1222 dose. The receptors originated from an adult who received the AZD1222 COVID-19 vaccine. Each CDR3 is given with its conserved first and last residue. Fields, in order: V gene, D gene, J gene, clone size, CDR3 DNA, CDR3 protein. A D gene is named only where the DNA matches it firmly. A row's size may be missing; if present it is once, few, many or a size class.

>TRBV3-1/TRBV3-2|NA|TRBJ1-2|NA
TGTGCCAGCAGCCCCAGGATTAACTATGGCTACACCTTC
CASSPRINYGYTF
>TRBV5-6|TRBD1|TRBJ2-7|NA
TGTGCCAGCACCTGGACAGGGACCTACGAGCAGTACTTC
CASTWTGTYEQYF
>TRBV7-2|TRBD1|TRBJ1-2|few
TGTGCCAGCAGCTTAGGGACAGGGGCCGCCCAAGATGGCTACACCTTC
CASSLGTGAAQDGYTF
>TRBV19|NA|TRBJ1-3|NA
TGTGCCAGTAGTTGGGACGGTGACTCTGGAAACACCATATATTTT
CASSWDGDSGNTIYF
>TRBV4-1|TRBD1|TRBJ1-1|NA
TGCGCCAGCAGCCCCGGGACAGGCGGCAAGATTGAAGCTTTCTTT
CASSPGTGGKIEAFF
>TRBV18|NA|TRBJ2-1|NA
TGTGCCAGCTCACCACTAGGTAATGAGCAGTTCTTC
CASSPLGNEQFF
>TRBV5-4|NA|TRBJ1-2|NA
TGTGCCAGCAGCTTGGAGACAGGTTCGAACTATGGCTACACCTTC
CASSLETGSNYGYTF
>TRBV3-1/TRBV3-2|NA|TRBJ1-2|NA
TGTGCCAGCAGCCAAAGGGGGTATCTTGTTGGCTACACCTTC
CASSQRGYLVGYTF
>TRBV3-1/TRBV3-2|TRBD2|TRBJ2-7|NA
TGTGCCAGCAGCCCATACTCCGGGACTAGCGGGTCCTACGAGCAGTACTTC
CASSPYSGTSGSYEQYF
>TRBV7-9|NA|TRBJ1-4|NA
TGTGCCAGCAGCTTCCGGGACCGGAATGAAAAACTGTTTTTT
CASSFRDRNEKLFF
>TRBV10-1|NA|TRBJ2-7|NA
TGCGCCAGAAGGCGGGCCTGGGTTAGCTCCTACGAGCAGTACTTC
CARRRAWVSSYEQYF
>TRBV4-1|NA|TRBJ1-2|once
TGCGCCAGCAGCCAAGATCAAGGAGTTTATGGCTACACCTTC
CASSQDQGVYGYTF
>TRBV18|NA|TRBJ1-3|NA
TGTGCCAGCTCAGTTAAGACCAACTCTGGAAACACCATATATTTT
CASSVKTNSGNTIYF
>TRBV19|TRBD1|TRBJ1-5|once
TGTGCCAGTACCGACAGGGGCAATCAGCCCCAGCATTTT
CASTDRGNQPQHF
>TRBV30|NA|TRBJ1-1|once
TGTGCCTGGAACCAAGGACTTGAAGCTTTCTTT
CAWNQGLEAFF
>TRBV13|NA|TRBJ2-5|NA
TGTGCCAGTACCTGGAGGATTCAAGAGACCCAGTACTTC
CASTWRIQETQYF
>TRBV5-1|NA|TRBJ1-6|NA
TGCGCCAGCAGCTTAGGTCCGAGCTCCTATAATTCACCCCTCCACTTT
CASSLGPSSYNSPLHF
>TRBV6-1|NA|TRBJ1-1|NA
TGTGCCAGCAGTGAAGTCGAGGTCCCAGGGACTGAAGCTTTCTTT
CASSEVEVPGTEAFF
>TRBV27|TRBD2|TRBJ2-1|NA
TGTGCCAGCAGCCGAACCGGGACTAGCGTCAATGAGCAGTTCTTC
CASSRTGTSVNEQFF
>TRBV19|NA|TRBJ1-5|NA
TGTGCCAGTAGTTGGAGGGGCGGTCAGCCCCAGCATTTT
CASSWRGGQPQHF
>TRBV25-1|NA|TRBJ2-5|once
TGTGCCAGCAGTGAACACGGCGGACCCAGAGAGACCCAGTACTTC
CASSEHGGPRETQYF
>TRBV5-4|TRBD2|TRBJ2-2|NA
TGTGCCAGCCGGCTCGGAGGTAGCGGGAGGGCCGCCGGGGAGCTGTTTTTT
CASRLGGSGRAAGELFF
>TRBV24-1|NA|TRBJ1-2|NA
TGTGCCACCAGTGATTCAGGGATGTTCTATGGCTACACCTTC
CATSDSGMFYGYTF
>TRBV27|TRBD1|TRBJ2-7|few
TGTGCCAGCAGTTTATTCGGACAGGGGGCCTACGAGCAGTACTTC
CASSLFGQGAYEQYF
>TRBV2|NA|TRBJ1-2|NA
TGTGCCAGCAGTTCTGGGGGAGACTATGGCTACACCTTC
CASSSGGDYGYTF
>TRBV2|TRBD1|TRBJ1-2|NA
TGTGCCAGCAGTGGTGACAGGGGGCGCTATGGCTACACCTTC
CASSGDRGRYGYTF
>TRBV3-1/TRBV3-2|TRBD1|TRBJ2-7|once
TGTGCCAGCAGCCAAGATTCGGGACAGGGTTTTGACGAGCAGTACTTC
CASSQDSGQGFDEQYF